The clone carrying this TCR beta chain has more than one count but fewer than ten. Germline CDR1 and CDR2: SGHVS and FNYEAQ. The length of the CDR3 is 16 residues. V lost 1 base and J lost 2; bases outside the gene matches: 1. This specimen comes from a study of blood T cell repertoires in COVID-19. TCRdb keeps only in-frame clones here, not all; method: immunoSEQ multiplex PCR. The sample includes hundreds of thousands of clones, 88% of them seen just once. The sample consisted of PBMCs or T cells enriched from blood (not recorded which). The sequence was obtained from a woman in her sixties or seventies in a cohort exposed to, infected with or recovered from COVID-19 (not recorded which). This rearrangement joins TRBV7-6 to TRBJ1-4, with TRBD1 matching 10 bases. In nucleotides, the CDR3 is TGTGCCAGCAGCTTAGGGACAGGGGGGACTAATGAAAAACTGTTTTTT. Encoded protein: CASSLGTGGTNEKLFF. Full variable domain (outside the CDR3, taken from reference TRBV7-6 and TRBJ1-4): GAGVSQSPRYKVTKRGQDVALRCDPISGHVSLYWYRQALGQGPEFLTYFNYEAQQDKSGLPNDRFSAERPEGSISTLTIQRTEQRDSAMYRCASSLGTGGTNEKLFFGSGTQLSVL.